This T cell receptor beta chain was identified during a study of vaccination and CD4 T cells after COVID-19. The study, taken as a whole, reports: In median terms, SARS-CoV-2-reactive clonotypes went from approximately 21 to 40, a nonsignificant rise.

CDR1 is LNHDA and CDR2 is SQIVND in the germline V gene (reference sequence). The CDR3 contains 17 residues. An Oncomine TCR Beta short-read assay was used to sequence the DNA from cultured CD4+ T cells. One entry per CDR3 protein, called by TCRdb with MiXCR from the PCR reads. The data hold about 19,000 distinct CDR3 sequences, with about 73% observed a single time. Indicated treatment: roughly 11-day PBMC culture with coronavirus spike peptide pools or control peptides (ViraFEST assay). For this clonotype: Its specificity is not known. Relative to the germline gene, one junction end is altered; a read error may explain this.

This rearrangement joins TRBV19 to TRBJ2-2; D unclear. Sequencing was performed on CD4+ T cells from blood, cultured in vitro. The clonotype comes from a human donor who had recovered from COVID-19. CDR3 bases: TGTGCCAGAAGTACACCCGATCGGTCCCTGAACACCGGGGAGCTGTTTTTT. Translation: CARSTPDRSLNTGELFF.